The entry that follows covers one T cell receptor (beta chain) sequence. Clones were read by immunoSEQ multiplex PCR, and TCRdb kept only the in-frame ones, dropping some. The sample includes 70,000 to 90,000 clones, around four fifths of them seen just once. The data originate from a study of blood T cell repertoires in COVID-19. The CDR3 has 15 residues. J was trimmed by 4 bases and V by 4 bases; bases with no gene match: 6. CDR1 is LGHDT, CDR2 YNNKEL, per germline (reference sequence). The sequence was collected from a man between 65 and 79 years old with acute or convalescent COVID-19. Sample: peripheral blood. The V gene is TRBV3-1 (or the pseudogene TRBV3-2), the J gene TRBJ1-4; 7 bases are a match to TRBD1. CDR3 sequence reads: CASSPAGTVNEKLFF. The CDR3 nucleotides read TGTGCCAGCAGCCCCGCCGGGACAGTTAATGAAAAACTGTTTTTT.